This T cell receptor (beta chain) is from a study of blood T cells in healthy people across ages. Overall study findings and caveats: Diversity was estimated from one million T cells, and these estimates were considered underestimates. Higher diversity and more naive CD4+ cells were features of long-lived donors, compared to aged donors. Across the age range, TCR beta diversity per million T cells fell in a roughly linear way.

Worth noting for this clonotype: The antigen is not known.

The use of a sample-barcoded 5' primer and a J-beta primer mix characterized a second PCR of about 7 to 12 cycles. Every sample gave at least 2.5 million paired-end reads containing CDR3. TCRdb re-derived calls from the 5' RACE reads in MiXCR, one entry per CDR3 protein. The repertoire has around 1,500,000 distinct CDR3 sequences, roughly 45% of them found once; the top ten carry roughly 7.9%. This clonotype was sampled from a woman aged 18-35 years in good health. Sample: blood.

CDR3 bases: TGTGCCTGGAGGTCCTACAATGAGCAGTTCTTC. Protein sequence: CAWRSYNEQFF. V and J are TRBV30 and TRBJ2-1; no reliable D call. This CDR3 spans 11 amino acids. The germline CDR1 and CDR2 sequences are GTSNPN and SVGIG (reference sequence). Trimming took 3 bases from V and 1 from J, leaving 1 base between them.